The 30 T cell receptor beta chains below were found in one sample sequenced in a study of shared clonotypes between healthy human individuals. Terminally differentiated effector memory CD45RA+ cells were excluded from the naive CD8 cells, which were CD45RO-negative and positively selected for CCR7. The table came from immunoSEQ multiplex PCR; TCRdb's copy has only in-frame clones and leaves some out. Among about 2 million clones listed, about 95% were seen once. Sequenced input: naive CD8+ T cells sorted from blood. These receptors all stem from a man aged 18 to 35 in good health.

The chain is built from TRBV30 and TRBJ2-1; D gene ambiguous. V gave up 0 bases and J gave up 6 bases, with 15 bases separating them. This CDR3 has 15 amino acids. Germline V lookup: CDR1 GTSNPN, CDR2 SVGIG (reference sequence). The CDR3: CAWSVGSWSINEQFF. Here the CDR3 DNA reads TGTGCCTGGAGTGTAGGGTCTTGGAGCATCAATGAGCAGTTCTTC.

The chain joins TRBV7-3 to TRBJ2-6; TRBD1 matches at 9 bases. V shed 5 bases and J 2 bases; nucleotides not matched to a gene: 10. CDR3 length: 18 amino acids. The germline gives CDR1 SGHTA, CDR2 FQGTGA. CDR3: CASSAPGTGLPGANVLTF. The CDR3 DNA reads as TGTGCCAGCAGCGCACCCGGGACAGGGCTTCCTGGGGCCAACGTCCTGACTTTC.

The rearrangement uses TRBV6-1 and TRBJ2-7; TRBD1 agrees at 7 bases. Looked up from germline, CDR1 is MNHNS and CDR2 is SASEGT. CDR3 size: 13 residues. V lost 8 bases to trimming and J lost 3 bases; unmatched junction nucleotides: 7. In DNA form, the CDR3 reads TGTGCCAGCGAGGGACAGTCTAGCTACGAGCAGTACTTC. It translates to CASEGQSSYEQYF.

The V call is TRBV4-3, the J call TRBJ2-7, with no clear D. CDR1 and CDR2 (germline): LGHNA, YSLEER. Trimming shortened V by 0 bases and J by 4 bases, and 10 bases separated the two germline ends. CDR3 length: 14 residues. The CDR3 sequence: CASSQDLRAYEQYF. Here the CDR3 DNA reads TGCGCCAGCAGCCAAGATCTTAGGGCTTACGAGCAGTACTTC.

This clone has a single count. The chain links TRBV10-2 to TRBJ2-7; 7 bases match TRBD1. In germline, CDR1 is WSHSY, CDR2 SAAADI. V dropped 4 bases and J dropped 2; count of bases not matched to a gene: 2. CDR3 length: 13 residues. Written as DNA, the CDR3 is TGCGCCAGCAGTGCGGGGACAGCCTACGAGCAGTACTTC. It translates to CASSAGTAYEQYF.

This clone was counted once. The chain couples TRBV19 to TRBJ2-2; weak D call: TRBD1 (6 bases). Germline assignment: CDR1 LNHDA and CDR2 SQIVND (reference sequence). This CDR3 is 15 amino acids long. V lost 5 bases to trimming and J lost 2 bases, with 12 bases between them. In DNA, the CDR3 is TGTGCCAGTAGTTTCGTACAGGGCAACACCGGGGAGCTGTTTTTT. Its translation: CASSFVQGNTGELFF.

This clone appeared once. V usage is TRBV15 and J usage is TRBJ1-1, with 10 positions matching TRBD1. The CDR3 runs to 15 residues. V was clipped by 1 base and J by 3 bases; unmatched bases: 2. Per the germline V gene, CDR1 is LNHNV and CDR2 is YYDKDF (reference sequence). For the CDR3, the DNA is TGTGCCACCAGCAGAGTTGGACAGGGGGACACTGAAGCTTTCTTT. Its translation: CATSRVGQGDTEAFF. The variable domain in full, with the rest retrieved from reference TRBV15 and TRBJ1-1, is DAMVIQNPRYQVTQFGKPVTLSCSQTLNHNVMYWYQQKSSQAPKLLFHYYDKDFNNEADTPDNFQSRRPNTSFCFLDIRSPGLGDTAMYLCATSRVGQGDTEAFFGQGTRLTVV.

The chain is built from TRBV13 and TRBJ2-5, with a possible D match to TRBD2 (6 bases). Trimming removed 5 bases from V and 7 bases from J, with 20 bases in between. This CDR3 is 15 amino acids long. Germline CDR1 reads PRHDT; CDR2 reads FYEKMQ (reference sequence). The CDR3 loop is CASSPPTGGAMTQYF. The CDR3 DNA reads TGTGCCAGCAGCCCCCCCACCGGGGGTGCGATGACCCAGTACTTC.

The chain has TRBV5-1 and TRBJ2-1; 11 bases agree with TRBD2. The germline gives CDR1 SGHRS, CDR2 YFSETQ. Trimming removed 4 bases from V and 5 bases from J; junction bases left unmatched: 5. CDR3 length: 15 residues. The CDR3 DNA follows: TGCGCCAGCAGCCTTAGCGGGAGGGCCAACAATGAGCAGTTCTTC. Protein: CASSLSGRANNEQFF.

In regard to this clone: The DNA is omitted, as the CDR3 cannot be located on it reliably, and the CDR3 follows TCRdb's listing. V gene TRBV2 combines with J gene TRBJ2-3; TRBD2 is taken as the D call from the table, unchecked against the DNA. The CDR3 is 15 amino acids long, termini counted. CDR1 SNHLY and CDR2 FYNNEI come from the germline V gene. CDR3: CASILVRGGTDTQYF.

As for this clone: The sample contains more than one DNA sequence encoding this CDR3. This chain links TRBV6-5 with TRBJ2-5; a weak D match, TRBD2 (6 bases). The CDR3 totals 14 residues. CDR1 and CDR2 (germline): MNHEY, SVGAGI. V was trimmed by 1 base and J by 3 bases, leaving 9 bases between them. The CDR3 is CASSYLGGEETQYF. The CDR3 coding sequence is TGTGCCAGCAGTTACTTGGGGGGAGAAGAGACCCAGTACTTC.

This chain links TRBV6-5 with TRBJ2-7, with TRBD1 matching 8 bases. J lost 0 bases, V lost 0 bases, and 4 bases had no gene match. This CDR3 has 16 amino acids. Germline values: CDR1 MNHEY, CDR2 SVGAGI. The CDR3 coding sequence is TGTGCCAGCAGTTACTCAAGGGGACAGGCCTCCTACGAGCAGTACTTC. Protein product: CASSYSRGQASYEQYF.

This chain uses TRBV4-1 with TRBJ1-3; D may be TRBD1 (5 bases). The CDR3 is 16 amino acids. The V end was cut by 4 bases, the J end by 2 bases, with 15 bases between. Germline V CDR1 and CDR2: MGHRA, YSYEKL. In DNA form, the CDR3 reads TGCGCCAGCAGCCTTTGGGAGGGGACCCCTGGAAACACCATATATTTT. This gives the protein CASSLWEGTPGNTIYF.

This clone was observed once. V is TRBV6-1 and J is TRBJ2-1; 8 positions agree with TRBD2. This CDR3 spans 14 amino acids. The J segment lost 4 bases and the V segment lost 6 bases, leaving 5 bases of the junction unmatched. CDR1 MNHNS and CDR2 SASEGT come from the germline V gene. DNA of the CDR3: TGTGCCAGCAGGCAAAGCGGGGGATACAATGAGCAGTTCTTC. Protein product: CASRQSGGYNEQFF.

The rearrangement links TRBV6-1 to TRBJ2-7; unclear D gene. Germline V gene sequence: CDR1 MNHNS, CDR2 SASEGT. The CDR3 loop spans 11 amino acids. V shed 8 bases and J shed 2 bases, with 7 bases lying between them. The CDR3 region is CASALTYEQYF. CDR3 bases: TGTGCCAGCGCCCTGACCTACGAGCAGTACTTC.

The rearrangement uses TRBV6-5 and TRBJ2-7; perhaps TRBD1 as D (7 bases). The CDR3 extends over 14 amino acids. Germline V gene sequence: CDR1 MNHEY, CDR2 SVGAGI. Between the trimmed V and J ends, which lost 6 bases and 2 bases, there was a span of 14 bases. The CDR3 loop is CASRLTGEAYEQYF. The CDR3 bases are TGTGCCAGCAGGCTTACAGGGGAGGCCTACGAGCAGTACTTC.

This chain's CDR3 is CASSPWGTYEQYF. For the CDR3, the DNA is TGTGCCAGCAGCCCTTGGGGAACCTACGAGCAGTACTTC. The chain couples TRBV7-9 to TRBJ2-7, with D hard to call. Trimming stripped 5 bases from V and 2 bases from J, with 10 bases between. The CDR3 runs to 13 residues. CDR1 and CDR2 (germline): SEHNR, FQNEAQ (reference sequence).

The chain uses TRBV27 and TRBJ2-1, with a tentative D call TRBD2 (7 bases). The CDR3 totals 14 residues. In germline, CDR1 is MNHEY, CDR2 SMNVEV (reference sequence). V gave up 8 bases and J gave up 8 bases, with 19 bases separating them. In DNA, the CDR3 is TGTGCCAGCTCAATTGGGGGGGCAGGCTATGAGCAGTTCTTC. Its protein product is CASSIGGAGYEQFF.

J is TRBJ2-1 and V is TRBV6-5, with D perhaps matching TRBD1 (5 bases). CDR1 is MNHEY, CDR2 SVGAGI, per germline. V was pared by 7 bases and J by 7 bases, with 17 bases between. The length of the CDR3 is 14 residues. In nucleotides, the CDR3 is TGTGCCAGCAAGTTAGGGGCGACGGTGAATGAGCAGTTCTTC. This translates into CASKLGATVNEQFF.

This clone was counted once. The J gene is TRBJ2-7, the V gene TRBV4-3, with D perhaps TRBD2 (6 bases). This CDR3 comprises 15 residues. The germline gives CDR1 LGHNA, CDR2 YSLEER. V was clipped by 0 bases and J by 4 bases, with 13 bases between them. CDR3 amino acids: CASSQDFGSGYEQYF. The CDR3 DNA reads TGCGCCAGCAGCCAAGATTTCGGGAGTGGTTACGAGCAGTACTTC.

V is TRBV10-1 and J is TRBJ2-7, with D possibly being TRBD2 (6 bases). CDR1 and CDR2 from the germline V gene are WNHNN and SYGVQD (reference sequence). With 8 bases removed from V and 1 base from J, the gap between germline ends came to 21 bases. The CDR3 totals 16 residues. CDR3 amino acids: CASGIADTPISYEQYF. Written as DNA, the CDR3 is TGCGCCAGCGGGATAGCGGACACGCCGATTTCCTACGAGCAGTACTTC.

This sequence joins TRBV19 and TRBJ1-6; D is unresolved. Trimming pared 6 bases from V and 10 bases from J, leaving 13 bases between. Germline CDR1 reads LNHDA; CDR2 reads SQIVND (reference sequence). This CDR3 has 13 amino acids. DNA for the CDR3: TGTGCCAGTAGCCTCGATTACTCCTCACCCCTCCACTTT. Its protein product is CASSLDYSSPLHF.

The CDR3 loop is CASSPSVLNTEAFF. In DNA, the CDR3 is TGTGCCAGCAGCCCATCGGTTTTGAACACTGAAGCTTTCTTT. The chain carries TRBV7-3 and TRBJ1-1; no firm D call. This CDR3 is built from 14 residues. Germline CDR1 SGHTA, CDR2 FQGTGA. V was shortened by 5 bases and J by 0 bases, with 10 bases between the two germline ends.

This chain joins TRBV28 and TRBJ1-1, with TRBD1 as a possible D gene (6 bases). The V end was cut by 3 bases, the J end by 7 bases, with 15 bases between. In germline, CDR1 is MDHEN, CDR2 SYDVKM. The CDR3 runs to 14 residues. The CDR3 bases are TGTGCCAGCAGTTTCCCTGGGGGCAGTGGTGAAGCTTTCTTT. Encoded protein: CASSFPGGSGEAFF.

In regard to this clone: Other DNA sequences of this sample code for an identical CDR3. The V and J genes are TRBV27 and TRBJ2-7, with 8 nucleotides matching TRBD2. J was trimmed by 5 bases and V by 6 bases; bases with no gene match: 3. The length of the CDR3 is 12 residues. CDR1 and CDR2 from the germline V gene are MNHEY and SMNVEV (reference sequence). CDR3 coding DNA: TGTGCCAGCAGCCTTAGCGGGAACGAGCAGTACTTC. Translating gives CASSLSGNEQYF.

The chain joins TRBV6-1 to TRBJ1-1; no clear D. V lost 1 base, J lost 5 bases, and 14 bases lay in between. Per the germline V gene, CDR1 is MNHNS and CDR2 is SASEGT. This CDR3 spans 15 amino acids. The CDR3 here is CASSEERAPRTEAFF. CDR3 in DNA: TGTGCCAGCAGTGAAGAAAGGGCCCCTCGGACTGAAGCTTTCTTT.

This clone has just one count. This chain links TRBV28 with TRBJ2-1, with D perhaps TRBD1 or TRBD2 (6 bases each). The length of the CDR3 is 15 residues. Germline V gene lookup returns CDR1 MDHEN and CDR2 SYDVKM. The V end lost 3 bases, the J end lost 8 bases, and 17 bases lay between the germline ends. DNA of the CDR3: TGTGCCAGCAGTTTGGTTAGGGGGGCGCATGATGAGCAGTTCTTC. Its translation: CASSLVRGAHDEQFF.

This rearrangement joins TRBV28 to TRBJ1-5; D not resolved. The V and J ends lost 5 bases and 4 bases respectively, with 12 bases between them. The germline gives CDR1 MDHEN, CDR2 SYDVKM. This CDR3 is 14 amino acids long. The CDR3 sequence: CASSPPGTNQPQHF. The CDR3 DNA reads TGTGCCAGCAGTCCCCCAGGAACAAATCAGCCCCAGCATTTT. Full variable domain (rest looked up from reference TRBV28 and TRBJ1-5): DVKVTQSSRYLVKRTGEKVFLECVQDMDHENMFWYRQDPGLGLRLIYFSYDVKMKEKGDIPEGYSVSREKKERFSLILESASTNQTSMYLCASSPPGTNQPQHFGDGTRLSIL.

The genes are TRBV5-6 and TRBJ1-3; D is unclear. Germline V gene sequence: CDR1 SGHDT, CDR2 YYEEEE. The CDR3 extends over 17 amino acids. The V end lost 2 bases, the J end lost 0 bases, and 15 bases lay between the germline ends. The CDR3 nucleotides are TGTGCCAGCAGCTTAGGTCCTTACCTACCCTCTGGAAACACCATATATTTT. Its protein product is CASSLGPYLPSGNTIYF.

The V gene is TRBV13, the J gene TRBJ1-1; D is unresolved. Germline values: CDR1 PRHDT, CDR2 FYEKMQ (reference sequence). The length of the CDR3 is 15 residues. V was pared by 0 bases and J by 5 bases, with 13 bases between. CDR3 sequence reads: CASSLGRVLGTEAFF. The DNA for the CDR3 is TGTGCCAGCAGCTTAGGACGGGTTCTTGGAACTGAAGCTTTCTTT. Full variable domain (remainder filled in from reference TRBV13 and TRBJ1-1): AAGVIQSPRHLIKEKRETATLKCYPIPRHDTVYWYQQGPGQDPQFLISFYEKMQSDKGSIPDRFSAQQFSDYHSELNMSSLELGDSALYFCASSLGRVLGTEAFFGQGTRLTVV.